These 32 T cell receptor beta chains share one sample of origin, sequenced in a study of vaccination and CD4 T cells after COVID-19. For these receptors, no antigen is known. The treatment is: approximately 10-day PBMC culture with coronavirus spike peptide pools or control peptides (ViraFEST assay). Sequenced with the Oncomine TCR Beta short-read assay was DNA taken from cultured CD4+ T cells. Each CDR3 protein gets one entry after TCRdb re-called the PCR reads with MiXCR. Of under 25,000 distinct CDR3 sequences in the sample, 47% are singletons; the top ten hold roughly 14%. Sequencing was performed on cultured CD4+ T cells from blood. The receptors shown here come from a human donor with COVID-19.

The CDR3 DNA sequence: TGTGCCAGCAGCCGGGACAGGGGAAAGACCGGGGAGCTGTTTTTT. Protein sequence: CASSRDRGKTGELFF. The chain joins TRBV28 to TRBJ2-2; 10 nucleotides line up with TRBD1. Germline V lookup: CDR1 MDHEN, CDR2 SYDVKM. The CDR3 is 15 residues long. V trimming: 6 bases; J trimming: 5 bases; junction bases outside the gene matches: 6. Full variable domain (missing parts from reference TRBV28 and TRBJ2-2): DVKVTQSSRYLVKRTGEKVFLECVQDMDHENMFWYRQDPGLGLRLIYFSYDVKMKEKGDIPEGYSVSREKKERFSLILESASTNQTSMYLCASSRDRGKTGELFFGEGSRLTVL.

V gene TRBV6-4 combines with J gene TRBJ2-7; D is undetermined. CDR1 MRHNA and CDR2 SNTAGT come from the germline V gene. The CDR3 has 15 amino acids. Trimming shortened V by 6 bases and J by 2 bases, and 17 bases separated the two germline ends. CDR3 coding DNA: TGTGCCAGCAGCTTAAAGGGCGTTTGTGCCTACGAGCAGTACTTC. Translating it yields CASSLKGVCAYEQYF.

The CDR3 sequence is CASSLAGKWAEAFF. CDR3 nucleotides: TGTGCCAGCAGCTTAGCAGGGAAGTGGGCTGAAGCTTTCTTT. V gene TRBV11-2 combines with J gene TRBJ1-1; D may be TRBD1 (5 bases). Looked up from germline, CDR1 is SGHAT and CDR2 is FQNNGV. This CDR3 region has 14 residues. Trimming pared 1 base from V and 6 bases from J, leaving 12 bases between.

This clonotype was detected only a few times. The rearrangement links TRBV7-9 to TRBJ2-5; TRBD1 is a possible D gene (5 bases). The V end lost 5 bases, the J end lost 4 bases, and 8 bases lay between the germline ends. The CDR3 is 12 amino acids. Germline CDR1 reads SEHNR; CDR2 reads FQNEAQ (reference sequence). The CDR3 bases are TGTGCCAGCAGCCTGCAGGGAGAGACCCAGTACTTC. This codes for CASSLQGETQYF. The full variable domain, with the rest looked up from reference TRBV7-9 and TRBJ2-5, is DTGVSQNPRHKITKRGQNVTFRCDPISEHNRLYWYRQTLGQGPEFLTYFQNEAQLEKSRLLSDRFSAERPKGSFSTLEIQRTEQGDSAMYLCASSLQGETQYFGPGTRLLVL.

This clonotype was seen only a few times. The CDR3 region is CASSISLSGNYGYTF. CDR3 in DNA: TGTGCCAGTAGTATTTCACTGAGCGGTAACTATGGCTACACCTTC. V gene TRBV19 combines with J gene TRBJ1-2; no firm D call. Trimming took off 3 bases at V and 1 base at J, with 12 bases between the two ends. The CDR3 is made up of 15 amino acids. Germline V CDR1 and CDR2: LNHDA, SQIVND (reference sequence). Filled out from reference TRBV19 and TRBJ1-2, the complete variable domain reads DGGITQSPKYLFRKEGQNVTLSCEQNLNHDAMYWYRQDPGQGLRLIYYSQIVNDFQKGDIAEGYSVSREKKESFPLTVTSAQKNPTAFYLCASSISLSGNYGYTFGSGTRLTVV.

The chain is built from TRBV11-1 and TRBJ2-7; the match to TRBD1 covers 9 bases. V shed 3 bases and J 5 bases; nucleotides not matched to a gene: 8. CDR1 is SGHAT and CDR2 is FQDESV in the germline V gene (reference sequence). The CDR3 is 15 residues long. The CDR3 bases are TGTGCCAGCAGCTTGGGGACAGGGTTGGGCGACGAGCAGTACTTC. Its protein product is CASSLGTGLGDEQYF. The complete variable domain, with remaining parts taken from reference TRBV11-1 and TRBJ2-7, reads EAEVAQSPRYKITEKSQAVAFWCDPISGHATLYWYRQILGQGPELLVQFQDESVVDDSQLPKDRFSAERLKGVDSTLKIQPAELGDSAMYLCASSLGTGLGDEQYFGPGTRLTVT.

The rearrangement joins TRBV7-3 to TRBJ2-5; no clear D. Germline V gene data show CDR1 as SGHTA and CDR2 as FQGTGA. The CDR3 consists of 13 residues. Trimming stripped 3 bases from V and 5 bases from J, with 10 bases between. CDR3 residues: CASSLSYMETQYF. In DNA form, the CDR3 reads TGTGCCAGCAGCTTGAGCTATATGGAGACCCAGTACTTC.

The V and J genes are TRBV6-1 and TRBJ2-5, with D hard to call. V lost 1 base and J lost 5, with 5 bases in between. Germline V gene lookup returns CDR1 MNHNS and CDR2 SASEGT. The CDR3 loop spans 12 amino acids. The CDR3 DNA reads as TGTGCCAGCAGTGAAGGGTCTGAGACCCAGTACTTC. Translation: CASSEGSETQYF.

This rearrangement joins TRBV11-3 to TRBJ1-2; D is unresolved. This CDR3 contains 15 residues. V was shortened by 2 bases and J by 8 bases, with 18 bases between the two germline ends. Germline loops: CDR1 SGHNT, CDR2 YENEEA. This CDR3 is CASSLIAQTGKGYTF. In nucleotides, the CDR3 is TGTGCCAGCAGCTTAATCGCCCAAACGGGGAAGGGCTACACCTTC.

The gene calls are TRBV5-1 and TRBJ2-7; 8 positions match TRBD1. This CDR3 comprises 18 residues. The germline CDR1 and CDR2 sequences are SGHRS and YFSETQ. The ends lost 0 bases at V and 5 bases at J; junction bases unmatched: 16. CDR3 bases: TGCGCCAGCAGCTTGGGGGCAGGGGGCAAACGGATACTTGACGAGCAGTACTTC. It encodes CASSLGAGGKRILDEQYF.

J is TRBJ1-3 and V is TRBV15; D ambiguous. The germline CDR1 and CDR2 sequences are LNHNV and YYDKDF (reference sequence). V was cut by 1 base and J by 4 bases, with 2 bases left in between. This CDR3 spans 12 amino acids. The CDR3: CATSRVGNTIYF. CDR3 coding DNA: TGTGCCACCAGCAGAGTCGGAAACACCATATATTTT.

The chain combines TRBV6-5 with TRBJ2-7; 8 positions agree with TRBD1. This CDR3 has 16 amino acids. V lost 2 bases and J lost 7; bases outside the gene matches: 13. Germline assignment: CDR1 MNHEY and CDR2 SVGAGI. CDR3 amino acids: CASSYGDDRGRREQYF. DNA for the CDR3: TGTGCCAGCAGTTACGGGGATGACAGGGGTCGGAGGGAGCAGTACTTC.

The chain links TRBV18 to TRBJ1-6; no reliable D call. Germline V gene lookup returns CDR1 KGHSH and CDR2 LQKENI. The CDR3 runs to 14 residues. Trimming took 3 bases from V and 6 from J, leaving 9 bases between them. As DNA, the CDR3 is TGTGCCAGCTCACCGTTAGATCTTAATTCACCCCTCCACTTT. This codes for CASSPLDLNSPLHF.

This sequence joins TRBV15 and TRBJ2-2, with D perhaps assigned TRBD1 or TRBD2 (5 bases each). CDR1 LNHNV and CDR2 YYDKDF come from the germline V gene (reference sequence). The length of the CDR3 is 14 residues. V was clipped by 5 bases and J by 4 bases, with 11 bases between them. For the CDR3, the DNA is TGTGCCACCAGCCTCCGGGACGCCACCGGGGAGCTGTTTTTT. This codes for CATSLRDATGELFF.

The J gene is TRBJ1-6, the V gene TRBV29-1; the D gene is possibly TRBD1 (6 bases). V was cut by 5 bases and J by 5 bases, with 13 bases left in between. Germline assignment: CDR1 SQVTM and CDR2 ANQGSEA. This CDR3 has 14 amino acids. The CDR3 loop is CSVRKDSHNSPLHF. The CDR3 DNA is TGCAGCGTTCGAAAGGACAGCCATAATTCACCCCTCCACTTT.

V gene TRBV27 combines with J gene TRBJ2-5; D gene unclear. The CDR3 runs 10 residues. V gave up 8 bases and J gave up 5 bases, with 6 bases separating them. Germline V gene lookup returns CDR1 MNHEY and CDR2 SMNVEV (reference sequence). The CDR3 here is CASARETQYF. The DNA for the CDR3 is TGTGCCAGCGCTCGGGAGACCCAGTACTTC.

The chain uses TRBV30 and TRBJ2-3; a possible D gene is TRBD1 (5 bases). Germline V CDR1 and CDR2: GTSNPN, SVGIG (reference sequence). The germline V and J ends were trimmed by 3 bases and 1 base, with 8 bases remaining between them. The length of the CDR3 is 13 residues. The CDR3 DNA sequence: TGTGCCTGGAGAGGGGCAGGCACAGATACGCAGTATTTT. It is translated as CAWRGAGTDTQYF. The full variable domain, in which reference TRBV30 and TRBJ2-3 provide the parts outside the CDR3, is SQTIHQWPATLVQPVGSPLSLECTVEGTSNPNLYWYRQAAGRGLQLLFYSVGIGQISSEVPQNLSASRPQDRQFILSSKKLLLSDSGFYLCAWRGAGTDTQYFGPGTRLTVL.

This clonotype occurred a few times. The CDR3 DNA reads as TGTGCCAGCAGCAATCCCGGCGCACAATTGAACACTGAAGCTTTCTTT. Amino acids: CASSNPGAQLNTEAFF. The chain is built from TRBV9 and TRBJ1-1, with D uncertain. The ends were cut back, 4 bases at V and 0 bases at J, with 16 bases in the middle. The CDR3 extends over 16 amino acids. Germline V gene sequence: CDR1 SGDLS, CDR2 YYNGEE.

The genes are TRBV11-3 and TRBJ1-2; unclear D gene. This CDR3 comprises 16 residues. V lost 0 bases and J lost 0, with 11 bases in between. In germline, CDR1 is SGHNT, CDR2 YENEEA. CDR3 nucleotides: TGTGCCAGCAGCTTAGAGGGCCGGGGAGCTAACTATGGCTACACCTTC. Amino acids: CASSLEGRGANYGYTF. Based on the CDR3 plus reference TRBV11-3 and TRBJ1-2, the full variable domain is EAGVVQSPRYKIIEKKQPVAFWCNPISGHNTLYWYLQNLGQGPELLIRYENEEAVDDSQLPKDRFSAERLKGVDSTLKIQPAELGDSAVYLCASSLEGRGANYGYTFGSGTRLTVV.

The chain links TRBV10-3 to TRBJ2-7, with 8 bases that match TRBD1. The CDR3 length is 14 residues. Germline V gene lookup returns CDR1 ENHRY and CDR2 SYGVKD. The junction had 8 bases not matched to a gene; V was cut back by 3 bases and J by 7 bases. DNA of the CDR3: TGTGCCATCAGTGAATCGGACAGGGTGATTGAGCAGTACTTC. This codes for CAISESDRVIEQYF.

The gene calls are TRBV7-9 and TRBJ2-1; 10 bases agree with TRBD1. The trim removed 5 bases at V and 2 bases at J, leaving 12 bases unmatched. The V gene's germline CDR1 is SEHNR and CDR2 FQNEAQ (reference sequence). The CDR3 has 18 residues. In DNA form, the CDR3 reads TGTGCCAGCAGCCCACGCCAAACCGGGACAGGGGCCTACAATGAGCAGTTCTTC. This sequence encodes CASSPRQTGTGAYNEQFF.

J is TRBJ1-3 and V is TRBV6-1; possibly TRBD1 for D (5 bases). The CDR3 extends over 15 amino acids. The V end lost 4 bases, the J end lost 4 bases, and 14 bases lay between the germline ends. The germline V gene encodes CDR1 MNHNS and CDR2 SASEGT. CDR3 DNA sequence: TGTGCCAGCAGTGCAACTCAGGGCACCGGAAACACCATATATTTT. This gives the protein CASSATQGTGNTIYF.

The rearrangement links TRBV19 to TRBJ2-5, with D unresolved. Between the trimmed V and J ends, which lost 10 bases and 4 bases, there was a span of 13 bases. The CDR3 has 12 residues. Germline assignment: CDR1 LNHDA and CDR2 SQIVND (reference sequence). CDR3 in amino acids: CATSSPGETQYF. CDR3 nucleotide sequence: TGTGCCACGTCCAGTCCGGGAGAGACCCAGTACTTC. Variable domain in full (rest from reference TRBV19 and TRBJ2-5): DGGITQSPKYLFRKEGQNVTLSCEQNLNHDAMYWYRQDPGQGLRLIYYSQIVNDFQKGDIAEGYSVSREKKESFPLTVTSAQKNPTAFYLCATSSPGETQYFGPGTRLLVL.

This clonotype was seen a few times. V gene TRBV7-2 combines with J gene TRBJ1-5; 12 nucleotides align to TRBD1. Per germline, CDR1 SGHTA and CDR2 FQGNSA. V was clipped by 5 bases and J by 4 bases; unmatched bases: 3. This CDR3 has 15 residues. The CDR3 DNA follows: TGTGCCAGCAGCCGGGACAGGGGGCCGAATCAGCCCCAGCATTTT. Translated, it gives CASSRDRGPNQPQHF.

This chain joins TRBV12-3 or TRBV12-4 and TRBJ2-4; tentative D call: TRBD1 (5 bases). The CDR3 is made up of 13 amino acids. Trimming left V 6 bases short and J 1 base short, with 7 bases between. CDR3 sequence: CASRQGAKNIQYF. The CDR3 coding sequence is TGTGCCAGCAGGCAGGGTGCCAAAAACATTCAGTACTTC.

V gene TRBV28 combines with J gene TRBJ1-2; D unresolved. The V and J ends lost 3 bases and 5 bases respectively, with 7 bases between them. Germline V gene lookup returns CDR1 MDHEN and CDR2 SYDVKM. The CDR3 covers 12 residues. As DNA, the CDR3 is TGTGCCAGCAGTTTCGAGATATATGGCTACACCTTC. Its protein product is CASSFEIYGYTF.

This chain links TRBV7-8 with TRBJ1-2; no definite D call. This CDR3 contains 14 residues. V lost 5 bases, J lost 8 bases, and 18 bases lay in between. Germline V CDR1 and CDR2: SGHVS, FQNEAQ. The CDR3 coding sequence is TGTGCCAGCAGCCAATCTTCCCGGGAGTACGGCTACACCTTC. It encodes CASSQSSREYGYTF.

The chain recombines TRBV6-1 with TRBJ1-1, with TRBD1 as a possible D gene (6 bases). Germline CDR1 reads MNHNS; CDR2 reads SASEGT. Trimming took 6 bases from V and 6 from J, leaving 17 bases between them. This CDR3 is built from 14 residues. This chain's CDR3 is CASSSLGGGAEAFF. CDR3 nucleotides: TGTGCCAGCAGCTCACTAGGGGGAGGAGCTGAAGCTTTCTTT.

This sequence joins TRBV20-1 and TRBJ1-3; 8 bases are shared with TRBD1. Trimming took 3 bases from V and 3 from J; bases not matched to a gene: 1. The CDR3 has 13 amino acids. The germline gives CDR1 DFQATT, CDR2 SNEGSKA (reference sequence). Here the CDR3 DNA reads TGCAGTGCTAGGACAGGGGATGGAAACACCATATATTTT. Protein: CSARTGDGNTIYF.

Regarding this clonotype: A read error may produce the germline difference seen at one junction end. The J gene is TRBJ2-5, the V gene TRBV5-8, with 8 nucleotides matching TRBD1. Germline V lookup: CDR1 SGHTS, CDR2 YDEGEE. The CDR3 has 14 residues. CDR3 coding DNA: TGTGCCAGCAGCTCCGGGACAGGCCAAGTGACCCAGTACTTC. Its protein is CASSSGTGQVTQYF.

The J gene is TRBJ1-1, the V gene TRBV28; D gene uncertain. V was cut by 2 bases and J by 4 bases, with 8 bases left in between. Germline V gene sequence: CDR1 MDHEN, CDR2 SYDVKM. CDR3 length: 13 amino acids. Written as DNA, the CDR3 is TGTGCCAGCAGTTTAGTAGGGCCCACTGAAGCTTTCTTT. This sequence encodes CASSLVGPTEAFF.

The chain combines TRBV2 with TRBJ2-2; unclear D gene. Germline V lookup: CDR1 SNHLY, CDR2 FYNNEI. The V and J ends lost 1 base and 4 bases respectively, with 10 bases between them. There are 15 residues in the CDR3. CDR3 in amino acids: CASSEVRVGTGELFF. The CDR3 DNA is TGTGCCAGCAGTGAAGTAAGGGTGGGCACCGGGGAGCTGTTTTTT.